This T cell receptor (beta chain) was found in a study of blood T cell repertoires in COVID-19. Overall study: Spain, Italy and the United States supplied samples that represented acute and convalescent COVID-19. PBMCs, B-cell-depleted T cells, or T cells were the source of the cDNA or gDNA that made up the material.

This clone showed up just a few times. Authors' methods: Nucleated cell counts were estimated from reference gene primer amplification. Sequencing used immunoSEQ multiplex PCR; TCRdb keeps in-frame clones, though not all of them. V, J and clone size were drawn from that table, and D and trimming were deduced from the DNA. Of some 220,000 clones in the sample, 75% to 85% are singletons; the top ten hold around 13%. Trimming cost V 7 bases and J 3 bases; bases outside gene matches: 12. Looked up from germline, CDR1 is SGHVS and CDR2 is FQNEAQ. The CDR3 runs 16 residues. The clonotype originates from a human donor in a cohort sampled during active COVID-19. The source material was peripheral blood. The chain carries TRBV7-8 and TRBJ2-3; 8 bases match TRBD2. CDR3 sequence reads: CASTLGGGFDTDTQYF. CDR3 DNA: TGTGCCAGCACCCTCGGCGGGGGGTTTGATACAGATACGCAGTATTTT.